A single sample gave rise to the 6 T cell receptor beta chains below, sequenced in a study of blood T cells in healthy people across ages. A second about 7 to 12 cycle PCR used barcoded and J-beta primers. Using its own MiXCR run on the 5' RACE reads, TCRdb lists one record per CDR3 protein. The table lists hundreds of thousands of distinct CDR3 sequences, around 24% of them singletons. This same sample was also part of a study on T cells of mothers and their children.

The sequencing sample was made of blood. All receptors derive from a boy aged 5-17 years in good health.

This sequence joins TRBV12-3 or TRBV12-4 and TRBJ2-1; TRBD2 agrees at 13 bases. TRBJ2-5 matches the DNA end more closely, so the J call is doubtful. The length of the CDR3 is 20 residues. The CDR3 here is CASSPRVGLAGAYPQETQYF. In DNA form, the CDR3 reads TGTGCCAGCAGTCCCAGGGTAGGACTAGCGGGGGCATACCCCCAAGAGACCCAGTACTTC.

CDR3 nucleotides: TGTGCCAGCTCAGCCTCCTCCTACAATGAGCAGTTCTTC. Amino acid sequence: CASSASSYNEQFF. The chain joins TRBV18 to TRBJ2-1; D not resolved. Trimming removed 5 bases at V and 0 bases at J, with 5 bases between. The germline CDR1 and CDR2 sequences are KGHSH and LQKENI. This CDR3 has 13 amino acids.

The chain combines TRBV6-5 with TRBJ2-2; tentatively, D is TRBD2 (5 bases). V was clipped by 3 bases and J by 3 bases, with 11 bases between them. This CDR3 comprises 15 residues. Germline V gives CDR1 MNHEY, CDR2 SVGAGI. The CDR3 DNA follows: TGTGCCAGCAGTTATCTAGGGAGAGACACCGGGGAGCTGTTTTTT. Protein product: CASSYLGRDTGELFF.

This clonotype was seen more than once but under ten times. At one of its ends the junction is not consistent with the germline gene, which may arise from a read error. The chain links TRBV7-2 to TRBJ1-2; 7 bases map to TRBD1. The length of the CDR3 is 13 residues. CDR1 is SGHTA and CDR2 is FQGNSA in the germline V gene. The CDR3 coding sequence is TGTGCCAGTAGCTTACAGACAGGGCAGGGCTACACCTTC. Translation: CASSLQTGQGYTF.

This clonotype was recorded a few times. The chain employs TRBV20-1 and TRBJ1-4; D perhaps matches TRBD1 (5 bases). The V end lost 6 bases, the J end lost 12 bases, and 17 bases lay between the germline ends. The CDR3 covers 12 residues. CDR1 and CDR2 (germline): DFQATT, SNEGSKA (reference sequence). The CDR3 reads CSAQGTLRELFF. CDR3 coding DNA: TGCAGTGCCCAAGGGACCTTAAGGGAACTGTTTTTT.

V gene TRBV6-4 combines with J gene TRBJ2-7; the D is unclear. This CDR3 is 14 amino acids long. Germline CDR1 and CDR2: MRHNA and SNTAGT. The germline V and J ends were trimmed by 5 bases and 2 bases, with 13 bases remaining between them. The CDR3, as DNA: TGTGCCAGCAGTAAACGTAGGGTCCCCTACGAGCAGTACTTC. This gives the protein CASSKRRVPYEQYF.